Sequencing of this T cell receptor beta chain was carried out in a study of cytomegalovirus exposure and HLA in healthy donors. Study context: There were 117 million unique TCR beta sequences, drawn from about 179 million T cells, in an earlier analysis.

Healthy people donating bone marrow made up the donors. The CDR3 sequence is 12 residues long. Germline V gene sequence: CDR1 SGDLS, CDR2 YYNGEE. Trimming shortened V by 3 bases and J by 6 bases, and 6 bases separated the two germline ends. The PCR ran on 60 Vbeta and 13 Jbeta primers. Assay used: immunoSEQ multiplex PCR; TCRdb lists only in-frame clones, some missing. The table lists 150,000 to 170,000 clones, around 84% of them singletons. This receptor was identified in a middle-aged woman in good health and CMV-seropositive. The chain combines TRBV9 with TRBJ1-4; D not resolved. The sample consisted of PBMCs. This CDR3 is CASSGSHEKLFF. The CDR3 region has the DNA TGTGCCAGCAGCGGAAGCCATGAAAAACTGTTTTTT.